The sample holds a few counts of the clone carrying this T cell receptor (beta chain). Its antigen remains unidentified. This CDR3 is 13 amino acids long. Germline loops: CDR1 SQVTM, CDR2 ANQGSEA. V dropped 7 bases and J dropped 6; count of bases not matched to a gene: 8. This sample was included in a study of blood T cells in healthy people across ages. Study-wide points: TCR beta diversity, measured per million T cells, fell in a roughly linear way with age.

A J-beta primer mix and a sample-barcoded 5' primer were used in a second PCR of about 7 to 12 cycles. A template-switch adaptor with 12 random nucleotides tagged each cDNA molecule. MiXCR, applied by TCRdb to the 5' RACE reads, yields one record per CDR3 protein. Altogether over a million distinct CDR3 sequences are present, roughly 64% being singletons, with the ten largest covering about 6.3%. This clonotype originated in a man between 18 and 35 years old in good health. Input material: blood. This chain uses TRBV29-1 with TRBJ2-2, with 7 bases identical to TRBD1. CDR3 protein: CSGKQGPAGELFF. The CDR3 DNA is TGCAGCGGAAAACAGGGGCCTGCCGGGGAGCTGTTTTTT.